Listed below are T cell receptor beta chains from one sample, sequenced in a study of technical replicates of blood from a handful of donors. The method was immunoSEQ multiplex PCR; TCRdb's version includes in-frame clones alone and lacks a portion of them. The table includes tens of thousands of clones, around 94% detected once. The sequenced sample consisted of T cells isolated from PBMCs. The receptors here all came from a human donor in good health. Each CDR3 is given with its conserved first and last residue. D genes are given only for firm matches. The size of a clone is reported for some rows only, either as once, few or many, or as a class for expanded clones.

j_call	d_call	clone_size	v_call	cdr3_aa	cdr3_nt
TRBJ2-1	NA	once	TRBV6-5	CASSQPGHKYNEQFF	TGTGCCAGCAGTCAGCCGGGACACAAATACAATGAGCAGTTCTTC
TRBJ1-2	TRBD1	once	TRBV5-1	CASSADRGGYTF	TGCGCCAGCAGCGCGGACAGGGGGGGCTACACCTTC
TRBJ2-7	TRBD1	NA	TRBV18	CASSPGTAYEQYF	TGTGCCAGCTCACCAGGGACAGCCTACGAGCAGTACTTC
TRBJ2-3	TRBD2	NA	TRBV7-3	CASSSSGGATDTQYF	TGTGCCAGCAGCTCTAGCGGGGGGGCAACAGATACGCAGTATTTT
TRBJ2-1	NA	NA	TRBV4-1	CASSPLGAKGGNEQFF	TGCGCCAGCAGCCCGTTGGGTGCCAAAGGGGGCAATGAGCAGTTCTTC
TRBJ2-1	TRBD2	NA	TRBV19	CASRLAGVLDEQFF	TGTGCCAGTAGGCTAGCGGGAGTTCTAGATGAGCAGTTCTTC
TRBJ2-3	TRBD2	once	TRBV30	CAGGLAGDTDTQYF	TGTGCCGGAGGTTTAGCGGGGGACACAGATACGCAGTATTTT
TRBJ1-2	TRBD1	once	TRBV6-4	CASRGQGSSNYGYTF	TGTGCCAGCAGAGGACAGGGATCGTCTAACTATGGCTACACCTTC
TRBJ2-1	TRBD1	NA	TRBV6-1	CASSWDRGPYNEQFF	TGTGCCAGCAGTTGGGACAGGGGCCCCTACAATGAGCAGTTCTTC
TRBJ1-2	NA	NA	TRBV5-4	CASSPGGGYTF	TGTGCCAGCAGCCCGGGAGGCGGCTACACCTTC
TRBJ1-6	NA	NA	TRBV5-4	CASSEMALGWASPLHF	TGTGCCAGCAGCGAAATGGCCTTGGGTTGGGCTTCACCCCTCCACTTT
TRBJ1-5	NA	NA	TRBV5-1	CASSLNLDQPQHF	TGCGCCAGCAGCTTGAATTTAGATCAGCCCCAGCATTTT
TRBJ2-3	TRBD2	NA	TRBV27	CASSSYTTVSGSRWADTQYF	TGTGCCAGCAGTTCCTATACAACCGTTAGCGGGAGCCGGTGGGCAGATACGCAGTATTTT
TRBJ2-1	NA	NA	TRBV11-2	CASSLDLAPLNEQFF	TGTGCCAGCAGCTTAGATCTAGCCCCTCTCAATGAGCAGTTCTTC
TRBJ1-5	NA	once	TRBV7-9	CASSLARAEDSNQPQHF	TGTGCCAGCAGCTTAGCGCGGGCGGAAGATAGCAATCAGCCCCAGCATTTT
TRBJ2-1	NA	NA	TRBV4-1	CASSQEPTGSSYNEQFF	TGCGCCAGCAGCCAAGAGCCCACAGGGTCGTCCTACAATGAGCAGTTCTTC
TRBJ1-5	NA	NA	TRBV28	CASSEVKGHQPQHF	TGTGCCAGCAGTGAGGTAAAAGGCCATCAGCCCCAGCATTTT
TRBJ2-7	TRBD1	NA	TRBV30	CAWSSATGFYEQYF	TGTGCCTGGAGTTCTGCGACAGGGTTCTACGAGCAGTACTTC
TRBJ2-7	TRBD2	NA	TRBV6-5	CASSYSAGAPYEQYF	TGTGCCAGCAGTTACTCGGCGGGAGCCCCCTACGAGCAGTACTTC
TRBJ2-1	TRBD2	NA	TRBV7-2	CASSLVASGGYEQFF	TGTGCCAGCAGCTTAGTGGCTAGCGGGGGATATGAGCAGTTCTTC
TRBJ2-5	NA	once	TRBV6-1	CASSELVGRAWETQYF	TGTGCCAGCAGTGAGTTGGTCGGCAGGGCGTGGGAGACCCAGTACTTC
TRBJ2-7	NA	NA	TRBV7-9	CASSLMVGSREQYF	TGTGCCAGCAGCTTAATGGTTGGATCGCGGGAGCAGTACTTC
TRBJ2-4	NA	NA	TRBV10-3	CAISESSQGAKNIQYF	TGTGCCATCAGTGAGTCCAGCCAGGGGGCCAAAAACATTCAGTACTTC
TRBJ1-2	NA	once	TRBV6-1	CASSLDRPYGYTF	TGTGCCAGCAGCTTAGACAGGCCCTATGGCTACACCTTC
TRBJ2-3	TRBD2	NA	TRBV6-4	CASSDSIGTSLSSTDTQYF	TGTGCCAGCAGTGACTCGATTGGGACTAGTCTATCTAGCACAGATACGCAGTATTTT
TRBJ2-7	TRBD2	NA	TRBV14	CASSPLAGGYEQYF	TGTGCCAGCAGCCCGCTAGCGGGGGGTTACGAGCAGTACTTC
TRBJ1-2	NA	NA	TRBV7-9	CASRSGYYGYTF	TGTGCCAGCAGGTCAGGGTACTATGGCTACACCTTC
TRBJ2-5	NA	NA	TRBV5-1	CASSLAEPQETQYF	TGCGCCAGCAGCTTGGCGGAGCCCCAAGAGACCCAGTACTTC
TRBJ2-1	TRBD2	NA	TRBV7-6	CASSRASGGASYNEQFF	TGTGCCAGCAGCCGGGCTAGCGGGGGGGCTTCCTACAATGAGCAGTTCTTC
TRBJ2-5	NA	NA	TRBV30	CAWSVERVEETQYF	TGTGCCTGGAGTGTGGAGAGGGTGGAAGAGACCCAGTACTTC
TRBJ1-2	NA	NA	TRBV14	CASSQDGSARDYYGYTF	TGTGCCAGCAGCCAAGACGGGTCCGCCAGGGATTACTATGGCTACACCTTC
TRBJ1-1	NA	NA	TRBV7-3	CASSLNGGENTEAFF	TGTGCCAGCAGCTTAAATGGGGGGGAGAACACTGAAGCTTTCTTT
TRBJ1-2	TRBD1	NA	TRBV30	CAWALTGTAKIYGYTF	TGTGCCTGGGCCCTGACTGGGACAGCGAAGATCTATGGCTACACCTTC
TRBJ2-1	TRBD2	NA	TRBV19	CASTRSGTSVYNEQFF	TGTGCCAGTACCAGATCCGGGACTAGCGTCTACAATGAGCAGTTCTTC
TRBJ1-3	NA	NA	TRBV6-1	CASSTFGVSGNTIYF	TGTGCCAGCAGCACATTCGGAGTATCTGGAAACACCATATATTTT
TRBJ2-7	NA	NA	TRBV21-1	CASSKKRAGTDRDSSYEQYF	TGTGCCAGCAGCAAAAAAAGAGCGGGTACTGACCGGGACTCCTCCTACGAGCAGTACTTC
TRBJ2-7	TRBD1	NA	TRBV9	CASSVAGTGGLEQYF	TGTGCCAGCAGCGTAGCGGGGACAGGGGGATTAGAGCAGTACTTC
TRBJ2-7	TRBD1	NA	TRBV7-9	CASSRGQGTVYEQYF	TGTGCCAGCAGCCGGGGACAGGGTACAGTCTACGAGCAGTACTTC
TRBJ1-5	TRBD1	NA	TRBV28	CASSFPGTGRDQPQHF	TGTGCCAGCAGTTTTCCTGGGACAGGGCGAGATCAGCCCCAGCATTTT
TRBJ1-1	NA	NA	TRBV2	CASSDRGRPLEAFF	TGTGCCAGCAGTGACAGGGGCCGACCTCTGGAAGCTTTCTTT
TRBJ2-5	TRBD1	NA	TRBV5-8	CASSFGQGAGIETQYF	TGTGCCAGCAGCTTTGGACAGGGGGCCGGAATAGAGACCCAGTACTTC